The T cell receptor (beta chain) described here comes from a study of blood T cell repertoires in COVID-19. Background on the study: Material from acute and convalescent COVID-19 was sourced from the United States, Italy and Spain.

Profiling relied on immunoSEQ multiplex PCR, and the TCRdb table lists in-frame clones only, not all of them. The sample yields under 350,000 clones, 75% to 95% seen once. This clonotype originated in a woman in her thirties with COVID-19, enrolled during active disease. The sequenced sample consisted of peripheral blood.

CDR3 sequence: CASSDFRLAGGHRTDTQYF. The CDR3 DNA sequence: TGTGCCAGCAGTGATTTCAGGCTAGCGGGAGGGCATCGGACAGATACGCAGTATTTT. The J gene is TRBJ2-3, the V gene TRBV2; 12 bases agree with TRBD2. The CDR3 has 19 amino acids. J lost 3 bases, V lost 3 bases, and 13 bases had no gene match. Germline CDR1 reads SNHLY; CDR2 reads FYNNEI.